The T cell receptor beta chain under discussion was sequenced for a study of T cells after yellow fever vaccination. Study in general: Preparation of fractions with low cell numbers was performed using SMART-Seq v4 Ultra Low Input. Points from the study as a whole: Booster sampling recovered most clones from primary vaccination (roughly 96% CD4, roughly 86% CD8). Clonotypes appearing in both CD4 and CD8 compartments existed, and their share was small.

In this sample, this clonotype turned up a few times. The antigen remains unidentified. Via MiXCR, TCRdb re-called the 5' RACE reads, giving one row per CDR3 protein. The table lists around 350,000 distinct CDR3 sequences, around a tenth of them singletons. CDR1 SGHRS and CDR2 YFSETQ come from the germline V gene. V was cut by 4 bases and J by 8 bases, with 12 bases left in between. This CDR3 region has 13 residues. The receptor's source is a young man who received the YFV17D yellow fever vaccine. This specimen consisted of PBMCs, obtained on the day of the first yellow fever vaccination. The chain recombines TRBV5-1 with TRBJ2-2, with D perhaps matching TRBD2 (6 bases). CDR3 coding DNA: TGCGCCAGCAGCCCCCGACTAGATGGGGAGCTGTTTTTT. As protein: CASSPRLDGELFF.